This T cell receptor (beta chain) comes out of a study of early T cells in non-severe SARS-CoV-2 infection. Germline CDR1 is LGHNA and CDR2 is YSLEER. This CDR3 is 15 amino acids long. Trimming removed 0 bases at V and 3 bases at J, with 12 bases between. General study points: Private and CD4 specificities were missed by VDJdb matching, skewed to anti-spike CD8.

This clonotype was recorded many times. Its antigen remains unidentified. TCRdb processed the 5' RACE reads anew with MiXCR; each CDR3 protein has one entry. Among approximately 42,000 distinct CDR3 sequences listed, roughly 7.1% were seen once. The sequence came from an adult who was a healthcare worker with PCR-confirmed SARS-CoV-2 infection or an uninfected control (not recorded which). V and J are TRBV4-3 and TRBJ2-7; D gene ambiguous. The specimen was whole blood. For the CDR3, the DNA is TGCGCCAGCAGCCAAGATAGGAAAGGTTTCTACGAGCAGTACTTC. This translates into CASSQDRKGFYEQYF.